Below, one TCR beta chain is given with its context. The antigen remains unidentified. Healthy bone marrow donors supplied every sample. Per the germline V gene, CDR1 is SGDLS and CDR2 is YYNGEE. J lost 5 bases, V lost 2 bases, and 8 bases had no gene match. The CDR3 loop spans 17 amino acids. These data are taken from a study of cytomegalovirus exposure and HLA in healthy donors. The PCR contained 60 Vbeta and 13 Jbeta primers. This table comes from immunoSEQ multiplex PCR, and its TCRdb copy is limited to in-frame clones, with some not included. This table holds approximately 96,000 clones. Study results and limitations: One variant, a missense change in DCLRE1C, was linked in a later analysis to TCR beta V- and J-gene trimming. Researchers catalogued about 150 TCR beta chains as cytomegalovirus-associated. Common viral pathogens seemed, in a later analysis, to connect with several of the most significant clusters.

This chain links TRBV9 with TRBJ2-2, with TRBD2 matching 11 bases. The receptor's source is a girl aged 10 to 17 in good health and CMV-seropositive. Sequenced sample: PBMCs. The CDR3 sequence: CASSVGVAGGPTGELFF. The DNA of the CDR3 is TGTGCCAGCAGCGTTGGGGTAGCGGGGGGGCCGACCGGGGAGCTGTTTTTT.